This is a list of T cell receptor beta chains from one sample in a study of blood T cells in healthy people across ages. MiXCR, applied by TCRdb to the 5' RACE reads, yields one record per CDR3 protein. The table has some 890,000 distinct CDR3 sequences, about 29% seen once. This same sample was also taken into another study, of T cells of mothers and their children.

Sequencing was done on a sample of blood. These receptors all come from a woman aged 40 to 49 in good health. CDR3s include the opening cysteine and the closing phenylalanine or tryptophan. D genes are given only for firm matches. Clone size is given for some rows only: seen once, a few or many times, or a class if the clone is expanded.

j_call | d_call | clone_size | v_call | cdr3_aa | cdr3_nt
TRBJ1-2 | . | . | TRBV12-3/TRBV12-4 | CASSFIGTPAINYGYTF | TGTGCCAGCAGTTTTATTGGGACACCTGCCATCAACTATGGCTACACCTTC
TRBJ2-1 | . | once | TRBV7-3 | CASSLIPTNDLQGRGTYNEQVF | TGTGCCAGCAGCTTAATCCCAACAAACGACCTACAGGGCAGGGGAACCTACAATGAGCAGGTCTTC
TRBJ2-7 | . | . | TRBV27 | CASSLYPARGILSYEQYF | TGTGCCAGCAGTTTATACCCAGCGAGGGGGATTCTCTCCTACGAGCAGTACTTC
TRBJ2-1 | TRBD2 | many | TRBV29-1 | CSAQPGLAINEQFF | TGCAGCGCCCAACCGGGACTAGCGATCAATGAGCAGTTCTTC
TRBJ1-5 | . | many | TRBV20-1 | CSAREYMGQPQHF | TGCAGTGCTAGAGAATACATGGGCCAGCCCCAGCATTTT
TRBJ2-7 | . | few | TRBV27 | CASSFAEGEQYF | TGTGCCAGCAGTTTCGCAGAGGGCGAGCAGTACTTC
TRBJ2-1 | TRBD1 | many | TRBV6-2/TRBV6-3 | CASSYGQGPYNEQFF | TGTGCCAGCAGTTACGGACAGGGTCCCTACAATGAGCAGTTCTTC
TRBJ2-5 | TRBD2 | . | TRBV6-6 | CAISPGVAGGLETQYF | TGTGCCATCAGTCCAGGGGTAGCGGGGGGGTTGGAGACCCAGTACTTC
TRBJ2-7 | TRBD1 | few | TRBV3-1 | CASSPNPGQFYEQYF | TGTGCCAGCAGCCCGAATCCGGGACAGTTCTACGAGCAGTACTTC
TRBJ2-2 | . | . | TRBV29-1 | CSVGGLRVAGELFF | TGCAGCGTTGGGGGGCTCAGGGTCGCCGGGGAGCTGTTTTTT
TRBJ1-5 | . | few | TRBV7-2 | CASSFSVTYRSNQPQHF | TGTGCCAGCAGCTTTTCCGTTACCTATCGTAGCAATCAGCCCCAGCATTTT